Listed below are T cell receptor beta chains from one sample, sequenced in a study of blood T cell repertoires in COVID-19. The table came from immunoSEQ multiplex PCR; TCRdb's copy has only in-frame clones and leaves some out. Of some 110,000 clones in the sample, about 82% are singletons; the top ten hold 16%. The sequenced sample consisted of peripheral blood. The source of these receptors is a man between 60 and 75 years old with active or convalescent COVID-19. Each CDR3 is given with its conserved first and last residue. The D gene is left open where the match is weak. Clone size is not always given. Where it is, it says once, few, many or a class for expanded clones.

J gene,V gene,D gene,clone size,CDR3 DNA,CDR3 protein
TRBJ2-6,TRBV6-1,-,-,TGTGCCAGCAGTGAAGTATCTGGGGCCAACGTCCTGACTTTC,CASSEVSGANVLTF
TRBJ1-1,TRBV18,-,-,TGTGCCAGCTCACCAAGCGGGGAGATGGAAGCTTTCTTT,CASSPSGEMEAFF
TRBJ2-2,TRBV19,TRBD1,-,TGTGCCAGTAGTCCCCCAGGGGGAGTTGATGCCGGGGAGCTGTTTTTT,CASSPPGGVDAGELFF
TRBJ2-1,TRBV7-3,TRBD2,-,TGTGCCAGCAGCTCCCCCGGTCTAGCGGGAGACAATGAGCAGTTCTTC,CASSSPGLAGDNEQFF
TRBJ2-1,TRBV4-1,-,-,TGCGCCAGCAGCCAAGATTCTCGGGAGAGGCAGTTCTTC,CASSQDSRERQFF
TRBJ1-5,TRBV7-2,TRBD1,-,TGTGCCAGCAGCCAGGACAGGGGGCGTTATCAGCCCCAGCATTTT,CASSQDRGRYQPQHF
TRBJ1-1,TRBV5-1,-,-,TGCGCCAGCAGCTTGGAGCTCCGGACATACAACACTGAAGCTTTCTTT,CASSLELRTYNTEAFF
TRBJ1-3,TRBV18,TRBD1,-,TGTGCCAGCTCACCACCGGTAGGACAGGGGTCGTCTGGAAACACCATATATTTT,CASSPPVGQGSSGNTIYF
TRBJ2-1,TRBV7-3,TRBD2,-,TGTGCCAGCAGCCGGATCGGTTTGGGGGATAGCGGGAGAAACAATGAGCAGTTCTTC,CASSRIGLGDSGRNNEQFF
TRBJ2-3,TRBV9,TRBD2,-,TGTGCCAGCAGCGTATCGGGACTAGCGGGAGTTCGGGGAGATACGCAGTATTTT,CASSVSGLAGVRGDTQYF
TRBJ2-3,TRBV7-3,TRBD2,-,TGTGCCAGCAGCCATACTACTAGCGCCAGCACAGATACGCAGTATTTT,CASSHTTSASTDTQYF
TRBJ1-1,TRBV3-1/TRBV3-2,-,-,TGTGCCAGCAGCCGGCATGTGACTGAAGCTTTCTTT,CASSRHVTEAFF
TRBJ2-5,TRBV7-9,TRBD2,-,TGTGCCAGCAGCTTACTCCTAGCGGTGGAGGCCCAGTACTTC,CASSLLLAVEAQYF
TRBJ2-4,TRBV7-3,TRBD1,-,TGTGCCAGCAGCTTAACTCCCGGGACAGGGGTAGGAAACATTCAGTACTTC,CASSLTPGTGVGNIQYF
TRBJ2-6,TRBV29-1,TRBD1,-,TGCAGCGTTGAGGGACAGGGGGCTGGGGCCAACGTCCTGACTTTC,CSVEGQGAGANVLTF
TRBJ1-5,TRBV19,-,-,TGTGCCAGTAGTATAACCGACTATAGCAATCAGCCCCAGCATTTT,CASSITDYSNQPQHF
TRBJ1-2,TRBV7-9,-,-,TGTGCCAGCAGCTTAAAGGGAGTCGACTATGGCTACACCTTC,CASSLKGVDYGYTF
TRBJ1-2,TRBV20-1,-,once,TGCAGTGCTAGTTCAGGGGCTTCCTATGGCTACACCTTC,CSASSGASYGYTF
TRBJ2-1,TRBV9,TRBD1,once,TGTGCCAGCAGCATCGGACAGGGGCGAGACAATGAGCAGTTCTTC,CASSIGQGRDNEQFF
TRBJ2-1,TRBV11-3,-,-,TGTGCCAGCAGACGAACAGGGCGCAATGAGCAGTTCTTC,CASRRTGRNEQFF
TRBJ2-1,TRBV7-8,TRBD2,-,TGTGCCAGCAGCGGAACTTCACTAGCGGGAGCTAATGAGCAGTTCTTC,CASSGTSLAGANEQFF
TRBJ1-4,TRBV6-5,TRBD1,-,TGTGCCGGTTCTCTAGGGACAGCAAATGAAAAACTGTTTTTT,CAGSLGTANEKLFF
TRBJ2-5,TRBV5-4,TRBD1,-,TGTGCCAGCAGCTCCTCACCCGGACAGGTTCAAGAGACCCAGTACTTC,CASSSSPGQVQETQYF
TRBJ2-1,TRBV7-2,TRBD2,-,TGTGCCAGCAGCATCACCTCTCAGCGGGAGATCAATGAGCAGTTCTTC,CASSITSQREINEQFF
TRBJ2-1,TRBV7-3,-,-,TGTGCCAGCAGCCCATCCCAGGACTACAATGAGCAGTTCTTC,CASSPSQDYNEQFF
TRBJ1-5,TRBV28,-,-,TGTCCCCCCACCTTCCGGGGGGGGGAAAGGGGTCAGCCCCAGCATTTT,CPPTFRGGERGQPQHF
TRBJ1-5,TRBV29-1,TRBD1,-,TGCAGCGTTTCCTTGACAGGGGACTTTCAGCCCCAGCATTTT,CSVSLTGDFQPQHF
TRBJ2-7,TRBV6-2/TRBV6-3,-,-,TGTGCCAGCAGTTACGATCCAGCGACAGGAAACCCCTACGAGCAGTACTTC,CASSYDPATGNPYEQYF
TRBJ2-5,TRBV5-5,TRBD2,-,TGTGCCAGCAGCTCCGGGGGACTAGCTAGGGGAGAGACCCAGTACTTC,CASSSGGLARGETQYF
TRBJ2-7,TRBV6-2/TRBV6-3,TRBD2,few,TGTGCCAGCAGTTACTTGGTAGCGGGGTACGAGCAGTACTTC,CASSYLVAGYEQYF
TRBJ2-1,TRBV5-4,-,once,TGTGCCAGCAGCTTGGTGTCAGGGGTGTCCTACAATGAGCAGTTCTTC,CASSLVSGVSYNEQFF